Below are 27 T cell receptor beta chains sequenced from a single sample in a study of CD8 T cells in ankylosing spondylitis. TCRdb reprocessed the 5' RACE reads via MiXCR and lists one record per CDR3 protein. The profile covers some 700,000 distinct CDR3 sequences, with roughly 19% appearing a single time and over 15% taken by the ten largest. These TCRs' antigens remain unknown. Study results and caveats: A TCR beta motif of several highly homologous variants appeared characteristic of ankylosing spondylitis blood.

The sequencing input was blood, either unsorted or a sorted T cell fraction (not recorded which). The origin of the receptors is a male donor with ankylosing spondylitis.

The rearrangement uses TRBV7-9 and TRBJ1-2; D is perhaps TRBD1 (5 bases). This CDR3 has 13 residues. CDR1 and CDR2 (germline): SEHNR, FQNEAQ (reference sequence). Trimming cost V 2 bases and J 5 bases, with 9 bases left between them. The CDR3 DNA reads as TGTGCCAGCAGCTTACCCAGGGAATATGGCTACACCTTC. Amino acid sequence: CASSLPREYGYTF.

This clonotype appeared a few times. The CDR3 nucleotides are TGCAGTGCTAGAGGTCTTAGACAGTCGGTAACTGAAGCTTTCTTT. Amino acid sequence: CSARGLRQSVTEAFF. This chain links TRBV20-1 with TRBJ1-1, with D tentatively TRBD1 (5 bases). V lost 1 base and J 5 bases, leaving 17 bases between the germline ends. The CDR3 consists of 15 residues. CDR1 and CDR2 (germline): DFQATT, SNEGSKA (reference sequence).

The chain carries TRBV12-3 or TRBV12-4 and TRBJ2-3; 9 bases fit TRBD2. Unmatched junction bases numbered 14, after V lost 5 bases and J lost 2 bases. This CDR3 region has 18 residues. The CDR3 DNA follows: TGTGCCAGCAGTCCTGGGCTAGGACTAGCGCCATCCACAGATACGCAGTATTTT. Its protein product is CASSPGLGLAPSTDTQYF.

This clonotype occurred a few times. J is TRBJ2-4 and V is TRBV3-1, with 9 bases identical to TRBD1. V dropped 4 bases and J dropped 0; count of bases not matched to a gene: 10. The CDR3 is 18 residues long. CDR1 LGHDT and CDR2 YNNKEL come from the germline V gene (reference sequence). CDR3 amino acids: CASSPPGTGMGAKNIQYF. The CDR3 nucleotides are TGTGCCAGCAGCCCACCCGGGACAGGGATGGGAGCCAAAAACATTCAGTACTTC.

This clonotype showed up just a few times. V gene TRBV7-6 combines with J gene TRBJ1-1; D is perhaps TRBD1 (5 bases). The CDR3 is made up of 16 amino acids. Per germline, CDR1 SGHVS and CDR2 FNYEAQ. V was shortened by 1 base and J by 6 bases, with 18 bases between the two germline ends. This chain's CDR3 is CASSLGVGLGVPEAFF. CDR3 in DNA: TGTGCCAGCAGCTTAGGTGTTGGCTTGGGGGTTCCTGAAGCTTTCTTT.

V is TRBV28 and J is TRBJ2-7; 8 nucleotides match TRBD2. Germline V CDR1 and CDR2: MDHEN, SYDVKM. This CDR3 comprises 15 residues. The V gene end was trimmed by 6 bases and the J gene end by 4 bases; junction bases not matched to a gene: 11. The CDR3 loop reads CASSEKGTSLYEQYF. The CDR3 nucleotides are TGTGCCAGCAGCGAGAAGGGGACTAGTCTATACGAGCAGTACTTC.

This clonotype was recorded at least ten times. The rearrangement uses TRBV20-1 and TRBJ1-2; tentative D call: TRBD1 (5 bases). Trimming shortened V by 7 bases and J by 4 bases, and 13 bases separated the two germline ends. Germline values: CDR1 DFQATT, CDR2 SNEGSKA (reference sequence). There are 12 residues in the CDR3. This chain's CDR3 is CSVLPGTYGYTF. The DNA of the CDR3 is TGCAGTGTACTTCCAGGGACCTATGGCTACACCTTC.

CDR3 nucleotides: TGTGCCAGCAGCCTCGGACTAGCGAAGTACAATGAGCAGTTCTTC. This encodes CASSLGLAKYNEQFF. The chain is built from TRBV5-6 and TRBJ2-1; TRBD2 aligns across 9 bases. Germline assignment: CDR1 SGHDT and CDR2 YYEEEE. The CDR3 extends over 15 amino acids. V dropped 4 bases and J dropped 4; count of bases not matched to a gene: 6.

This clonotype came up a few times. V usage is TRBV10-3 and J usage is TRBJ2-7; no clear D. Germline V gene lookup returns CDR1 ENHRY and CDR2 SYGVKD. V lost 2 bases, J lost 6 bases, and 14 bases lay in between. The CDR3 runs to 14 residues. The CDR3 loop is CAISEVVKESEQYF. As DNA, the CDR3 is TGTGCCATCAGTGAGGTGGTGAAAGAGAGCGAGCAGTACTTC.

This clonotype was observed a few times. The chain is built from TRBV20-1 and TRBJ2-2; 11 nucleotides match TRBD2. Germline lookup yields CDR1 DFQATT and CDR2 SNEGSKA (reference sequence). The length of the CDR3 is 15 residues. With V trimmed by 4 bases and J by 5 bases, 6 bases remained unmatched. The CDR3 here is CSAKHSGRGTGELFF. The CDR3 DNA follows: TGCAGTGCTAAGCATAGCGGGAGGGGGACCGGGGAGCTGTTTTTT.

The chain carries TRBV5-6 and TRBJ1-5; TRBD1 aligns across 10 bases. From germline, CDR1 is SGHDT and CDR2 YYEEEE. Unmatched junction bases numbered 5, after V lost 4 bases and J lost 10 bases. The CDR3 loop spans 13 amino acids. CDR3 nucleotides: TGTGCCAGCAGCCAGGACAGGGGGGTACCCCAGCATTTT. Translating gives CASSQDRGVPQHF.

The rearrangement uses TRBV29-1 and TRBJ1-1, with 8 bases identical to TRBD1. The CDR3 runs to 12 residues. With 3 bases clipped from V and 5 bases from J, the junction kept 2 bases outside the gene matches. Germline CDR1 SQVTM, CDR2 ANQGSEA. The CDR3 loop reads CSVDRGQTEAFF. CDR3 sequence (DNA): TGCAGCGTTGACAGGGGGCAAACTGAAGCTTTCTTT.

This clonotype turned up a few times. V gene TRBV7-9 combines with J gene TRBJ2-1; D possibly matches TRBD1 or TRBD2 (5 bases each). The length of the CDR3 is 13 residues. The germline CDR1 and CDR2 sequences are SEHNR and FQNEAQ (reference sequence). V lost 5 bases, J lost 7 bases, and 12 bases lay in between. The CDR3 here is CASSQGPDNEQFF. CDR3 in DNA: TGTGCCAGCAGCCAGGGACCTGATAATGAGCAGTTCTTC.

This clonotype appeared once. J is TRBJ1-3 and V is TRBV4-2; unclear D gene. Germline CDR1 and CDR2: LGHNA and YNFKEQ. The length of the CDR3 is 15 residues. Between the trimmed V and J ends, which lost 1 base and 3 bases, there was a span of 10 bases. The CDR3: CASSQARGYGNTIYF. CDR3 nucleotide sequence: TGTGCCAGCAGCCAAGCCCGGGGTTATGGAAACACCATATATTTT.

V usage is TRBV12-3 or TRBV12-4 and J usage is TRBJ1-1; D gene unclear. CDR3 length: 15 residues. The germline V and J ends were trimmed by 4 bases and 1 base, with 13 bases remaining between them. The CDR3 sequence: CASSWGGSANTEAFF. The CDR3 nucleotides are TGTGCCAGCAGTTGGGGTGGATCGGCGAACACTGAAGCTTTCTTT.

The sample holds a few counts of this clonotype. The V gene is TRBV5-1, the J gene TRBJ2-1; 8 nucleotides agree with TRBD2. Germline CDR1 reads SGHRS; CDR2 reads YFSETQ. V shed 0 bases and J 10 bases; nucleotides not matched to a gene: 12. The CDR3 covers 16 residues. The DNA of the CDR3 is TGCGCCAGCAGCTTGGCCCTAATAGCGGGGCCCGACGAGCAGTTCTTC. Amino acids: CASSLALIAGPDEQFF.

This clonotype was detected a few times. For the CDR3, the DNA is TGTGCCAGCAGACGGACAGGGAAGGGTGGGGTTAGCACTGAAGCTTTCTTT. This gives the protein CASRRTGKGGVSTEAFF. The chain joins TRBV6-1 to TRBJ1-1; 8 bases map to TRBD1. J lost 4 bases, V lost 6 bases, and 16 bases had no gene match. The CDR3 spans 17 residues. CDR1 is MNHNS and CDR2 is SASEGT in the germline V gene.

This clonotype was observed a handful of times. V usage is TRBV7-2 and J usage is TRBJ1-6; TRBD1 might be the D (5 bases). CDR1 SGHTA and CDR2 FQGNSA come from the germline V gene. The CDR3 runs to 15 residues. Trimming cost V 5 bases and J 9 bases, with 17 bases left between them. In DNA form, the CDR3 reads TGTGCCAGCAGCCCCGGGACGTCAGCCGGTTCACCCCTCCACTTT. Its translation is CASSPGTSAGSPLHF.

This clonotype was seen more than once but under ten times. The chain combines TRBV5-1 with TRBJ1-3; D ambiguous. This CDR3 region has 16 residues. Germline V gene sequence: CDR1 SGHRS, CDR2 YFSETQ. The germline V and J ends were trimmed by 0 bases and 0 bases, with 10 bases remaining between them. The CDR3 loop is CASSLVPSSSGNTIYF. CDR3 sequence (DNA): TGCGCCAGCAGCTTGGTTCCCAGTAGCTCTGGAAACACCATATATTTT.

This clonotype was observed many times. This rearrangement joins TRBV12-3 or TRBV12-4 to TRBJ2-5, with TRBD1 matching 8 bases. V dropped 6 bases and J dropped 2; count of bases not matched to a gene: 5. There are 14 residues in the CDR3. The CDR3 spells CASSQRQGQETQYF. The CDR3 region has the DNA TGTGCCAGCAGCCAACGACAGGGGCAAGAGACCCAGTACTTC.

The chain carries TRBV4-2 and TRBJ1-4; D is possibly TRBD1 (5 bases). In germline, CDR1 is LGHNA, CDR2 YNFKEQ. This CDR3 has 14 residues. Trimming cost V 0 bases and J 6 bases, with 8 bases left between them. CDR3 sequence reads: CASSQDSRDEKLFF. The CDR3 nucleotides are TGTGCCAGCAGCCAAGATAGCAGGGATGAAAAACTGTTTTTT.

This clonotype was found a few times. This chain uses TRBV18 with TRBJ2-7; unclear D gene. CDR1 KGHSH and CDR2 LQKENI come from the germline V gene. V dropped 2 bases and J dropped 3 bases, with 8 bases sitting between them. This CDR3 is built from 13 residues. The CDR3 reads CASSPSLDYEQYF. The CDR3 coding sequence is TGTGCCAGCTCACCAAGCTTGGACTACGAGCAGTACTTC.

CDR3 coding DNA: TGTGCCAGCAGCACACAGGGGGCAGGCTATGGCTACACCTTC. Translating it yields CASSTQGAGYGYTF. V is TRBV2 and J is TRBJ1-2; 9 bases align to TRBD1. Germline CDR1 and CDR2: SNHLY and FYNNEI. The CDR3 contains 14 residues. Trimming took 6 bases from V and 4 from J; bases not matched to a gene: 6.

This rearrangement joins TRBV5-1 to TRBJ1-2; 7 nucleotides line up with TRBD1. J lost 2 bases, V lost 7 bases, and 8 bases had no gene match. The germline V gene has CDR1 SGHRS and CDR2 YFSETQ. This CDR3 has 14 amino acids. The CDR3 loop reads CASSVRTGNYGYTF. The CDR3 DNA reads as TGCGCCAGCTCCGTACGGACAGGAAACTATGGCTACACCTTC.

This clonotype occurred a few times. The chain is built from TRBV18 and TRBJ1-6; 7 positions match TRBD1. CDR3 length: 16 amino acids. The J segment lost 7 bases and the V segment lost 0 bases, leaving 6 bases of the junction unmatched. Germline values: CDR1 KGHSH, CDR2 LQKENI. CDR3 in amino acids: CASSPPGQPRNSPLHF. CDR3 in DNA: TGTGCCAGCTCACCACCGGGACAGCCGAGGAATTCACCCCTCCACTTT.

The CDR3 reads CASSLGRGGYTF. CDR3 DNA sequence: TGTGCCAGCAGTTTAGGGCGGGGCGGCTACACCTTC. The chain recombines TRBV12-3 or TRBV12-4 with TRBJ1-2; a weak D match, TRBD1 (5 bases). CDR3 length: 12 amino acids. With 1 base removed from V and 8 bases from J, the gap between germline ends came to 8 bases.

This clonotype was found many times. CDR3 protein: CSARVVAGGGSYNEQFF. The CDR3 region has the DNA TGCAGTGCTAGAGTTGTAGCGGGGGGGGGCTCCTACAATGAGCAGTTCTTC. The chain joins TRBV20-1 to TRBJ2-1; TRBD2 matches at 11 bases. Losses at the gene ends were 1 base for V and 0 bases for J; bases not matched to a gene: 5. This CDR3 contains 17 residues. Looked up from germline, CDR1 is DFQATT and CDR2 is SNEGSKA (reference sequence).